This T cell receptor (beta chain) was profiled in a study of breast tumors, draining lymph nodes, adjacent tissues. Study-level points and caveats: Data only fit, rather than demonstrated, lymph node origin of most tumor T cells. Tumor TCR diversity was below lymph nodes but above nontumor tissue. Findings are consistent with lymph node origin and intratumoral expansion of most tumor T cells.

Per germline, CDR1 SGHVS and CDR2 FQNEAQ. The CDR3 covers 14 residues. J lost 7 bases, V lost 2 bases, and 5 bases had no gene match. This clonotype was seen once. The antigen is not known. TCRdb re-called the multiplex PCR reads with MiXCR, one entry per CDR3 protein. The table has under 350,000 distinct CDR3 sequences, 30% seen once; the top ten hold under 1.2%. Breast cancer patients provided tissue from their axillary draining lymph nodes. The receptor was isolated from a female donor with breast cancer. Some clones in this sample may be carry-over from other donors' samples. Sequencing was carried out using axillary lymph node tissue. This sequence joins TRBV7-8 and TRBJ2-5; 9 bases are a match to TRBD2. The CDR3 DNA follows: TGTGCCAGCAGCTTAACACTAGCGGGTACGACCCAGTACTTC. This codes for CASSLTLAGTTQYF. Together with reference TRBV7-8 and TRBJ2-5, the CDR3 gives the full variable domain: GAGVSQSPRYKVAKRGQDVALRCDPISGHVSLFWYQQALGQGPEFLTYFQNEAQLDKSGLPSDRFFAERPEGSVSTLKIQRTQQEDSAVYLCASSLTLAGTTQYFGPGTRLLVL.